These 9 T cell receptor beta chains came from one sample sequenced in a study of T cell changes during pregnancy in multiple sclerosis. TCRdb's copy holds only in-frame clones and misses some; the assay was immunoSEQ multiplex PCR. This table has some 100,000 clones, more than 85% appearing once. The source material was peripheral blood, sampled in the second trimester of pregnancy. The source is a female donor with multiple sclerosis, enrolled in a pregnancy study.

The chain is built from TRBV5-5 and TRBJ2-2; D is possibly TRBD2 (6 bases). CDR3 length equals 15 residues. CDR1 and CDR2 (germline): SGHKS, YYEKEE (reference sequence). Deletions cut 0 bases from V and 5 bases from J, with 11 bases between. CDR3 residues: CASSLVARGTGELFF. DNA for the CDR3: TGTGCCAGCAGCTTGGTAGCCCGGGGGACCGGGGAGCTGTTTTTT.

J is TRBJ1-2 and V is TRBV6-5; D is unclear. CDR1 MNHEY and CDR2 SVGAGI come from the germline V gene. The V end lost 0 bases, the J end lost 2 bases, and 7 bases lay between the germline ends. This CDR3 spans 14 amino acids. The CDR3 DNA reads TGTGCCAGCAGTTACTCGCCAGGCAACTATGGCTACACCTTC. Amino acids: CASSYSPGNYGYTF.

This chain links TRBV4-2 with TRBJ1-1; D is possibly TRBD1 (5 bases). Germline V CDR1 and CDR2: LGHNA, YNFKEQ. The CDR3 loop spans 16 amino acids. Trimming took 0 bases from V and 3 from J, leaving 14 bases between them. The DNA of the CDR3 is TGTGCCAGCAGCCAAGAAAGCACGGCAGGGTACACTGAAGCTTTCTTT. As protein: CASSQESTAGYTEAFF.

The CDR3 loop is CASSLRLARDSYEQYF. CDR3 nucleotides: TGTGCCAGCAGCTTAAGGTTGGCTCGGGACTCCTACGAGCAGTACTTC. The chain is built from TRBV13 and TRBJ2-7, with D perhaps TRBD2 (5 bases). The length of the CDR3 is 16 residues. V was trimmed by 2 bases and J by 0 bases, leaving 14 bases between them. Germline values: CDR1 PRHDT, CDR2 FYEKMQ (reference sequence).

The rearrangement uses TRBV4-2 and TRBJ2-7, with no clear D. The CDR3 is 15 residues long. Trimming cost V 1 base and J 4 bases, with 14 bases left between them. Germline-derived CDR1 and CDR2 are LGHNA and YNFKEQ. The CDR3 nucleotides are TGTGCCAGCAGCCAAGTCGACTCTACCCAGTACGAGCAGTACTTC. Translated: CASSQVDSTQYEQYF.

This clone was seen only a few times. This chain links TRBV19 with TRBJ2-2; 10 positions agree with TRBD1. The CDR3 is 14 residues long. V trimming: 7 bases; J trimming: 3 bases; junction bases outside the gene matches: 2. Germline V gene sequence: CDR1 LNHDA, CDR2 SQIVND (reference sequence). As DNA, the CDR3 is TGTGCCAGTAAGGGACAGGGGCACACCGGGGAGCTGTTTTTT. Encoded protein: CASKGQGHTGELFF.

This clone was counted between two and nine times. The CDR3, as DNA: TGTGCCAGCAGTCGTCCAGGGGATTTCCCCTATGGCTACACCTTC. Protein: CASSRPGDFPYGYTF. The chain couples TRBV28 to TRBJ1-2, with D possibly being TRBD1 (6 bases). V lost 5 bases to trimming and J lost 4 bases, with 17 bases between them. There are 15 residues in the CDR3. Looked up from germline, CDR1 is MDHEN and CDR2 is SYDVKM.

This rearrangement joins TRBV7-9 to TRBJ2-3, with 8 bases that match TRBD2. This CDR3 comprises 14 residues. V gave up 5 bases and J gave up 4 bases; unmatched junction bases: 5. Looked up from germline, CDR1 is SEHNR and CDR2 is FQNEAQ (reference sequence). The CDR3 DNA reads TGTGCCAGCAGCGTTAGCGGGGTGGCAGATACGCAGTATTTT. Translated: CASSVSGVADTQYF.

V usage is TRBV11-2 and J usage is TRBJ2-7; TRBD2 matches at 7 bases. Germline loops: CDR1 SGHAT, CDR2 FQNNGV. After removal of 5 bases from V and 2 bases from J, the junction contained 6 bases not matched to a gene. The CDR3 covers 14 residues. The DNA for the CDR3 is TGTGCCAGCAGCAAGCTAGCGGACACCTACGAGCAGTACTTC. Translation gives CASSKLADTYEQYF.